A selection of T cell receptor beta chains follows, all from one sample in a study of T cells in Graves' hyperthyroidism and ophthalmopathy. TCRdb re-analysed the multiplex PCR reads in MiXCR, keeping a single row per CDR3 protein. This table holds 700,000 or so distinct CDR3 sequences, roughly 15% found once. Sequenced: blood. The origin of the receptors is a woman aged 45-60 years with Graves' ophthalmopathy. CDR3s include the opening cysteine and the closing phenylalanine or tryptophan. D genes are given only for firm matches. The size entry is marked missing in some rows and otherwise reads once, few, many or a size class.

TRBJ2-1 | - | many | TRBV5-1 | TGCGCCAGCAGCTTGGACGGCTACTCCTACAATGAGCAGTTCTTC | CASSLDGYSYNEQFF
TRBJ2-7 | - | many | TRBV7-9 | TGTGCCAGCAGCCCTAGCGCCCTAAGCTACGAGCAGTACTTC | CASSPSALSYEQYF
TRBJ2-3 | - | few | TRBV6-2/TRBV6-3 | TGTGCCAGCAGACCCCTAGCGACTAGCACAGATACGCAGTATTTT | CASRPLATSTDTQYF
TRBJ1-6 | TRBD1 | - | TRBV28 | TGTGCCAGCATCCCTTGGACAGGAGCGTTGTCTTCACCCCTCCACTTT | CASIPWTGALSSPLHF
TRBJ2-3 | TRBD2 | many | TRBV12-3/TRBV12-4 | TGTGCCAGCAGTTTACCGGGACTAGCGGGAGGGCTGAGCACAGATACGCAGTATTTT | CASSLPGLAGGLSTDTQYF
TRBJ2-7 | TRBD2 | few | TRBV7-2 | TGTGCCAGCAGCTTAAGGGGTTGGACTAGCGGGGGCTACGAGCAGTACTTC | CASSLRGWTSGGYEQYF
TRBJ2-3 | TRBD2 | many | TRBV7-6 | TGTGCCAGCAGCTTAAGGTACCGGGGACTAGCGGACACAGATACGCAGTATTTT | CASSLRYRGLADTDTQYF
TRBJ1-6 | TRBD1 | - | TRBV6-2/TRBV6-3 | TGTGCCAGCAGAACCGGGACAGGGGATTCACCCCTCCACTTT | CASRTGTGDSPLHF
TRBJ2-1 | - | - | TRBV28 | TGTGCCAGCAGCCCCTCGGGCAGGAGGCTCGATGAGCAGTTCTTC | CASSPSGRRLDEQFF
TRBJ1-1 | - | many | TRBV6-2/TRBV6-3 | TGTGCCAGCAGTTCGAAAGAGAACACTGAAGCTTTCTTT | CASSSKENTEAFF
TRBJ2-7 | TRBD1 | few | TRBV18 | TGTGCCAGCTCACCCCGCCGACAGGGTCTCGGAGAGCAGTACTTC | CASSPRRQGLGEQYF
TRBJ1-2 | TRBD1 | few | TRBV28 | TGTGCCAGCAGTTTTGGGGGGGCAGGGGGCAGGTATGGCTACACCTTC | CASSFGGAGGRYGYTF
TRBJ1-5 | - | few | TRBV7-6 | TGTGCCAGCAGCTTCGCAGGGTGGAATCAGCCCCAGCATTTT | CASSFAGWNQPQHF
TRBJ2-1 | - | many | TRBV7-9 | TGTGCCAGCAGCTTAGCGGGGAACGGGATCTACAATGAGCAGTTCTTC | CASSLAGNGIYNEQFF
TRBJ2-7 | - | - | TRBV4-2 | TGTGCCAGCAGCCAAGATGCGGGACACTCCTACGAGCAGTACTTC | CASSQDAGHSYEQYF
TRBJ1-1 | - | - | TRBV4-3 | TGCGCCAGCAGCCAAGACCTGGGATCTGTGAACACTGAAGCTTTCTTT | CASSQDLGSVNTEAFF
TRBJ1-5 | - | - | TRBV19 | TGTGCCAGTAGTATCAAACAGGGTTATCAGCCCCAGCATTTT | CASSIKQGYQPQHF
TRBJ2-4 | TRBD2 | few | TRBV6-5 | TGTGCCAGCAGTTACCCGGGACTAGCGGGAGGACTAGCCAAAAACATTCAGTACTTC | CASSYPGLAGGLAKNIQYF
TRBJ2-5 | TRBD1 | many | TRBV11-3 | TGTGCCAGCAGGATGACAGGGTCTGTGGAGACCCAGTACTTC | CASRMTGSVETQYF
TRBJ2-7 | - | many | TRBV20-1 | TGCAGTGCCGCCGTTGGAGGTTACGAGCAGTACTTC | CSAAVGGYEQYF
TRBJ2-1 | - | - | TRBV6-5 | TGTGCCAGCAGTTACACTTGGAAAAGCTCCTACAATGAGCAGTTCTTC | CASSYTWKSSYNEQFF
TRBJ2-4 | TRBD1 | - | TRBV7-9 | TGTGCCAGCAGCTACGGGACAGCGAAAAACATTCAGTACTTC | CASSYGTAKNIQYF
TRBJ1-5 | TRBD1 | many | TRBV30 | TGTGCCTGGAGTGCCATACAGGGGCGAGGCAATCAGCCCCAGCATTTT | CAWSAIQGRGNQPQHF
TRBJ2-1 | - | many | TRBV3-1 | TGTGCCAGCAGCCAAGGGGCTTTCGGGGTTGAGCAGTTCTTC | CASSQGAFGVEQFF
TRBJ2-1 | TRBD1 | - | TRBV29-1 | TGCAGCGTTGAAGGGCAGGGGGCGGTCAATGAGCAGTTCTTC | CSVEGQGAVNEQFF
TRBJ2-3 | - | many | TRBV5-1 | TGCGCCAGCAGCTTGTCAGCCAACACAGATACGCAGTATTTT | CASSLSANTDTQYF
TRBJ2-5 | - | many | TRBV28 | TGTGCCAGCAGTTTATTCGGGGCTGGGGCAGAAGAGACCCAGTACTTC | CASSLFGAGAEETQYF
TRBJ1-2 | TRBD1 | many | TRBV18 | TGTGCCAGCTCAAACTCAGGGGGCGATGGCTACACCTTC | CASSNSGGDGYTF
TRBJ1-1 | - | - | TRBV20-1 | TGCAGTGCTAGAGATTTTAGGAAGGACACTGAAGCTTTCTTT | CSARDFRKDTEAFF
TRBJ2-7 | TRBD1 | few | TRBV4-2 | TGTGCCAGCAGCCGAGGGACAGGGGGCGACTCCTACGAGCAGTACTTC | CASSRGTGGDSYEQYF
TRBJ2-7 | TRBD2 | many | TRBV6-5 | TGTGCCAGCAGTTACTCCATAGCGGGAGTTCTCTACGAGCAGTACTTC | CASSYSIAGVLYEQYF
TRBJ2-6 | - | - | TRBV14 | TGTGCCAGCAGCCAGAGCTCTGGGGCCAACGTCCTGACTTTC | CASSQSSGANVLTF
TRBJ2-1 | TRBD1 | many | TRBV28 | TGTGCCAGCAGTTTCGGGACAGGTTTGAATGAGCAGTTCTTC | CASSFGTGLNEQFF
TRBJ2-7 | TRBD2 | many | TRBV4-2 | TGTGCCAGCAGCCAAGAATCAGTCGGTTCTAGCGGGAGGTACGAGCAGTACTTC | CASSQESVGSSGRYEQYF
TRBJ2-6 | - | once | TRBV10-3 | TGTGTTTCCGGGGACTCTGGGGCCAACGTCCTGACTTTC | CVSGDSGANVLTF
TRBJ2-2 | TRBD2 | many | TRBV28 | TGTGCCAGCAGCTCTAGCGGGAGGGCCGGTTCCGGGGAGCTGTTTTTT | CASSSSGRAGSGELFF
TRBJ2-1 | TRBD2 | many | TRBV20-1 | TGCAGTGCAAGGACTAGCGGGAGGGGGGTCTCCTACAATGAGCAGTTCTTC | CSARTSGRGVSYNEQFF